The present T cell receptor beta chain was sequenced within a study of blood T cells in healthy people across ages (dated by TCRdb to the mid-2010s). Notes on the research overall: In model experiments, template switching captured about one uniquely barcoded TCR beta cDNA molecule for every two T cells. To avoid experimental bias, donors of different ages were distributed randomly across sequencing lanes. Using deep sequencing normalized with unique cDNA molecular identifiers, the study measured how TCR beta repertoire diversity changes with age. Four age groups were formed from the donors: young (average roughly 15 years), middle-aged (around 40), aged (over 55) and long-lived (around 82). For two donors (one aged 18 to 30 and one aged 80 or older), the study analyzed two additional independent replicas of 1 million unique cDNA reads from the same blood draw. The investigation overall reported the following: Estimates of total diversity from one million sequenced T cells were regarded as lower bounds and underestimates. There was a strong correlation between observed TCR beta diversity and the percentage of naive T cells measured by flow cytometry. Since profiling was done on bulk unsorted PBMCs, naive and antigen-experienced compartments could not be conclusively compared. The long-lived group showed more naive CD4+ T cells, fewer expanded clones and increased TCR diversity than the aged group, suggesting age selection. Observed TCR beta diversity per million T cells fell roughly linearly with age, and a significant reduction was already apparent by age roughly 40. The CMV infection status of donors was not known, potentially confounding age-related changes in expanded clonotypes.

The sample holds a few counts of this clonotype. This clone's antigen is unknown. Within one base of it there is no much larger clone, and no base qualities were kept. Systemically healthy Caucasian individuals from Russia, 35 to 50 in total and aged roughly 6 to 100 years, were included as donors. About 9.6 milliliters of peripheral blood were collected from each donor into EDTA-treated Vacutainer tubes. Ficoll-Paque density-gradient centrifugation was used to isolate PBMCs, with at least 7 million per sample. Total RNA, at least 6 micrograms per sample, was extracted from PBMCs with Trizol reagent. For every donor, an aliquot of PBMCs went through flow cytometry to measure the percentages of naive CD45RAhigh/CD27high T cells. Library creation used 5' RACE. Sequencing relied on an Illumina HiSeq 2500. A second PCR of roughly 7 to 11 cycles was performed with a sample-barcoded 5' primer and a J-beta primer mix. A unique molecular identifier was introduced onto each TCR beta cDNA molecule by a template-switch 5' adaptor carrying 12 random nucleotides. At least 3 million CDR3-containing paired-end reads were obtained from each sample. First-strand cDNA was synthesized from all RNA with the Mint cDNA synthesis kit, primed by a TRBC-specific oligonucleotide. Following uracil-DNA glycosylase treatment, a first 18-cycle PCR with universal primers M1SS and BC2_uni_R was performed on all cDNA. The paper's data handling went like this. Each sample was normalized by randomly selecting 1 million high-quality reads, each carrying a distinct molecular identifier. Reads with shared molecular identifiers were discarded instead of being binned into consensus sequences. CDR3 identification, clonotype clustering and error correction used MiTCR with a Q25 quality threshold and the strictest error-elimination algorithm. Lower-bound total TCR beta diversity was estimated with a nonparametric unseen species model using Euler transformation. The public sequencing data were trimmed at Q25 with fastp and processed into clonotypes with MiXCR by TCRdb, which kept only in-frame beta chains. Every distinct CDR3 protein forms one entry, paired with its most common genes and DNA. The V and J calls were not made by the authors but by TCRdb's processing. This sample holds 500,000 to 600,000 distinct CDR3 sequences; 27% were observed only once. The ten biggest clones cover around a sixth of the sample.

The cysteine opens and the phenylalanine closes a CDR3 of 18 amino acids. The sequence is cut down to CDR3 DNA, 54 bases in frame from base 1. The germline V gene (reference sequence) specifies SGHKS as CDR1 and YYEKEE as CDR2. V loses 0 bases, J loses 9 bases, and the germline ends lie 22 bases apart. Recombination connected TRBV5-5 to TRBJ1-6; matching of 6 bases hints at TRBD1 as the D gene. The sample taken for sequencing was blood. This receptor was identified in a woman in her seventies in good health. The CDR3 loop reads CASSLAVGQPGLGSPLHF. DNA sequence: TGTGCCAGCAGCTTGGCCGTAGGACAGCCCGGGCTAGGTTCACCCCTCCACTTT.